Listed below are T cell receptor beta chains from one sample, sequenced in a study of blood T cell repertoires in COVID-19. Generated by immunoSEQ multiplex PCR, the TCRdb table keeps only in-frame clones and is missing some. There are around 190,000 clones in the sample; roughly nine tenths occur only once, and approximately 2% lies in the top ten. Sequencing used peripheral blood. The receptors stem from a man aged 18 to 30 who had recovered from COVID-19. The conserved cysteine and the conserved F or W are not part of the CDR3 here. A D gene is named only where the DNA matches it firmly.

NA	TRBJ1-2	TRBV11-2	ASSLGLIYGYT
NA	TRBJ1-6	TRBV28	ASLPSEGLNSPLH
NA	TRBJ2-1	TRBV4-1	ASSPQASSYNEQF
TRBD2	TRBJ2-2	TRBV11-2	ASSSLAGQKKPGELF
TRBD1	TRBJ2-6	TRBV6-5	ASSLGGAGANVLT
NA	TRBJ2-5	TRBV7-9	ASSFQIQETQY
TRBD2	TRBJ2-7	TRBV6-5	ASSYAAGGSYEQY
NA	TRBJ2-7	TRBV2	ASMRARGNYEQY
NA	TRBJ1-2	TRBV7-3	ASSLDGVGFGYT
TRBD1	TRBJ2-7	TRBV27	ASSIIDRGFVEQY
NA	TRBJ2-3	TRBV5-1	ASSLWGDLTDTQY
TRBD1	TRBJ2-7	TRBV10-3	AIRVDRGGTEQY
TRBD1	TRBJ1-2	TRBV19	ASSIAGDRAYGYT
TRBD1	TRBJ2-3	TRBV6-5	ASSYRQGAADTQY
TRBD1	TRBJ2-2	TRBV29-1	SVLPGQRQAGELF
TRBD2	TRBJ2-3	TRBV18	ASSPRLAGGLGTDTQY
TRBD2	TRBJ2-3	TRBV5-6	ASSLVTGGMGDTQY
TRBD1	TRBJ2-7	TRBV5-8	ASSRLQGARGEQY
TRBD1	TRBJ2-2	TRBV28	ASSFHTQGGPGELF
NA	TRBJ1-5	TRBV25-1	ASSARSGSNQPQH
NA	TRBJ2-7	TRBV3-1/TRBV3-2	ASSHGDSYEQY
NA	TRBJ2-7	TRBV15	ATSPSLEPYEQY
TRBD2	TRBJ2-1	TRBV6-4	ASSPGGTAGGEQF
NA	TRBJ2-2	TRBV7-3	ASSLMGPRTGELF